A single sample gave rise to the 3 T cell receptor beta chains below, sequenced in a study of neurological immune-mediated disorders. TCRdb passed the 5' RACE reads through MiXCR, listing each CDR3 protein once. This table has about 40,000 distinct CDR3 sequences, about 14% appearing once. The sample was CD4+ T cells from blood. The receptors were gathered from a woman aged 60-75 years with HTLV-1-associated myelopathy (HAM/TSP).

This clonotype was counted many times. This rearrangement joins TRBV29-1 to TRBJ2-2; D gene unclear. The CDR3 has 14 amino acids. Looked up from germline, CDR1 is SQVTM and CDR2 is ANQGSEA. V lost 5 bases, J lost 3 bases, and 13 bases lay in between. The CDR3 loop is CSVSAREYTGELFF. DNA for the CDR3: TGCAGCGTTTCCGCGCGCGAGTACACCGGGGAGCTGTTTTTT.

Details on this clonotype: This may stem from a read error, because a much larger clone lies one nucleotide away. The rearrangement links TRBV20-1 to TRBJ1-2; a possible D gene is TRBD1 (5 bases). The CDR3 extends over 16 amino acids. Germline V gene sequence: CDR1 DFQATT, CDR2 SNEGSKA (reference sequence). Trimming shortened V by 1 base and J by 5 bases, and 20 bases separated the two germline ends. The CDR3 DNA reads TGCAGTGCTAGAGCAAGCGGGACTCAAGATGCGTATGGCTACACCTTC. This codes for CSARASGTQDAYGYTF.

This clonotype was counted many times. The chain uses TRBV28 and TRBJ2-1, with D possibly matching TRBD2 (6 bases). The CDR3 has 15 residues. Germline lookup yields CDR1 MDHEN and CDR2 SYDVKM. V was shortened by 3 bases and J by 2 bases, with 11 bases between the two germline ends. This chain's CDR3 is CASSLTSGPYNEQFF. DNA for the CDR3: TGTGCCAGCAGTTTGACCAGCGGGCCCTACAATGAGCAGTTCTTC.